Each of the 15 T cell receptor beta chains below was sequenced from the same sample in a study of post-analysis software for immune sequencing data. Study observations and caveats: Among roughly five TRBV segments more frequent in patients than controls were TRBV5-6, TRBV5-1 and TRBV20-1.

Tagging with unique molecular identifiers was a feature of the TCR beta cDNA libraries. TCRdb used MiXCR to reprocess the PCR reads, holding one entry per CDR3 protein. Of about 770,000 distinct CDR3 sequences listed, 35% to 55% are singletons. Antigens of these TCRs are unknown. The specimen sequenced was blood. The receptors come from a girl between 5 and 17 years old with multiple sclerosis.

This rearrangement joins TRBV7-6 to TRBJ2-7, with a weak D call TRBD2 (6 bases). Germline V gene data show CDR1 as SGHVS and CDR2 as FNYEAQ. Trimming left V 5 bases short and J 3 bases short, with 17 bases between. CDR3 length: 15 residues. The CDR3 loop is CASSARRGGNYEQYF. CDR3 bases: TGTGCCAGCAGCGCCCGTCGGGGCGGGAACTACGAGCAGTACTTC.

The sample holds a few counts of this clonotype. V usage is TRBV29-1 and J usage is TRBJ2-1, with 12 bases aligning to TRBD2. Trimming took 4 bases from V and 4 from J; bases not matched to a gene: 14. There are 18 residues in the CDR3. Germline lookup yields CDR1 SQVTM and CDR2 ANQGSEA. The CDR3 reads CSVGGDTRTSGVYNEQFF. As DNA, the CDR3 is TGCAGCGTTGGAGGAGACACTAGGACTAGCGGGGTATACAATGAGCAGTTCTTC.

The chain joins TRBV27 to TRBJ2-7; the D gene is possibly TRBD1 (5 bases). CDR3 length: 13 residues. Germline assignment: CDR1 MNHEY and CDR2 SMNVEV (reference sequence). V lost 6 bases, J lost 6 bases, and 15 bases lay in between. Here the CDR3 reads CASSQGVLREQYF. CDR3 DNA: TGTGCCAGCAGCCAAGGGGTGCTTCGCGAGCAGTACTTC.

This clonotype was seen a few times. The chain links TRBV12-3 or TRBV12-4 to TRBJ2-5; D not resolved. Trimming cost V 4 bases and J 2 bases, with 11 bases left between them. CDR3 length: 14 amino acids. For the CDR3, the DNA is TGTGCCAGCAGTTCGATATCAGGTCAAGAGACCCAGTACTTC. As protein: CASSSISGQETQYF.

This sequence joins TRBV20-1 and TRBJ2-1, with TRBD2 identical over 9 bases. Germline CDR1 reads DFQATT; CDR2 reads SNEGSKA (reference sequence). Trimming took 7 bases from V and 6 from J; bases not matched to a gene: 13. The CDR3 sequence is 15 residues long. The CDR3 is CSVTISGGSANEQFF. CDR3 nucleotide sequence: TGCAGTGTTACAATAAGCGGGGGGTCGGCCAATGAGCAGTTCTTC.

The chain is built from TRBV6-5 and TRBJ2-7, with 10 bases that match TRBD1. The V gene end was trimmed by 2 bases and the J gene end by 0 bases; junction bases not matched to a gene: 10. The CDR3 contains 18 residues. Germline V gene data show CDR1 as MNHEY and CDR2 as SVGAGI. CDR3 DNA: TGTGCCAGCAGTTACCTTGGGACAGGGGTTTTGGGCTCCTACGAGCAGTACTTC. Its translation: CASSYLGTGVLGSYEQYF.

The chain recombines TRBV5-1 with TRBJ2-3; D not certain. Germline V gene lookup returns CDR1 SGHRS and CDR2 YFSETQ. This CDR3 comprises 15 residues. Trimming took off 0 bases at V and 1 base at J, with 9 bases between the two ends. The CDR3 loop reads CASSLEAAGTDTQYF. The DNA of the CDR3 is TGCGCCAGCAGCTTGGAGGCCGCCGGCACAGATACGCAGTATTTT.

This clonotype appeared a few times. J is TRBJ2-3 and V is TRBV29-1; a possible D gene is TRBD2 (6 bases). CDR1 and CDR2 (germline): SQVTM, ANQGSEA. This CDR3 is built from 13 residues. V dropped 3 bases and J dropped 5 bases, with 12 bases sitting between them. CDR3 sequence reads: CSVESPGEDTQYF. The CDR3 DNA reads TGCAGCGTTGAGTCGCCGGGAGAAGATACGCAGTATTTT.

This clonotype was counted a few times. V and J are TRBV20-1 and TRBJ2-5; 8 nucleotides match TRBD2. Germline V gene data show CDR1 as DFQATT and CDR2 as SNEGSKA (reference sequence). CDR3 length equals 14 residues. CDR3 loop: CSLLLSGSRETQYF. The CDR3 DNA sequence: TGCAGCCTTCTTCTAAGCGGGAGTCGAGAGACCCAGTACTTC.

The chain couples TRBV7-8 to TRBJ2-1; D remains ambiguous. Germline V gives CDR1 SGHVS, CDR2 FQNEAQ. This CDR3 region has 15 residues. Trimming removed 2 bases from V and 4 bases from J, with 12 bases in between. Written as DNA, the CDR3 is TGTGCCAGCAGCTTAAGCCTTTCCCAATACAATGAGCAGTTCTTC. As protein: CASSLSLSQYNEQFF.

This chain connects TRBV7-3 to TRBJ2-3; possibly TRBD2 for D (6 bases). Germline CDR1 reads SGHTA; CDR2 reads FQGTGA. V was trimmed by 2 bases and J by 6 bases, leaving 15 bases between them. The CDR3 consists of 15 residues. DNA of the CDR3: TGTGCCAGCAGCTTAGTGGACGGAGGGTTGGATACGCAGTATTTT. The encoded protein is CASSLVDGGLDTQYF. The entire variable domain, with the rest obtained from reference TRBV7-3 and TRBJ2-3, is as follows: GAGVSQTPSNKVTEKGKYVELRCDPISGHTALYWYRQSLGQGPEFLIYFQGTGAADDSGLPNDRFFAVRPEGSVSTLKIQRTERGDSAVYLCASSLVDGGLDTQYFGPGTRLTVL.

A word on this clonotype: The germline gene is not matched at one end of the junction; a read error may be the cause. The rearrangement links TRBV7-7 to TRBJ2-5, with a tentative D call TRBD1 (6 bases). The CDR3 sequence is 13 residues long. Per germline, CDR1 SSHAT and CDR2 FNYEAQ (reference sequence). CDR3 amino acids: CASSFHRAETQYF. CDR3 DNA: TGTGCTAGCAGCTTTCACAGGGCTGAGACCCAGTACTTC.

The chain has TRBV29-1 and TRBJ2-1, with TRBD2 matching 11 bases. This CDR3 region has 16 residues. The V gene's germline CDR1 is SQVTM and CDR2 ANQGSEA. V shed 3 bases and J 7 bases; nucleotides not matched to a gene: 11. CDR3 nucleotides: TGCAGCGTTGAGGCCGGGACTAGCGGAGGGGCAAATGAGCAGTTCTTC. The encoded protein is CSVEAGTSGGANEQFF.

The CDR3 coding sequence is TGTGCCAGTAGTCCTAGGACAGGGAGTTCTAGCGAGCAGTACTTC. It encodes CASSPRTGSSSEQYF. This chain joins TRBV19 and TRBJ2-5; TRBD1 aligns across 8 bases. With the DNA end fitting TRBJ2-7 better, the J assignment may be wrong. CDR1 LNHDA and CDR2 SQIVND come from the germline V gene (reference sequence). The CDR3 is 15 amino acids.

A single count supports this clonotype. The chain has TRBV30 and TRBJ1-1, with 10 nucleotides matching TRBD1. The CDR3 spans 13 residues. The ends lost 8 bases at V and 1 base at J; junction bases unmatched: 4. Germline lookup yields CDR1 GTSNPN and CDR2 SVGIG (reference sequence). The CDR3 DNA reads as TGTGCCGGACAGGGGGTTCGGAACACTGAAGCTTTCTTT. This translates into CAGQGVRNTEAFF.